This is a list of T cell receptor beta chains from one sample in a study of blood T cell repertoires in COVID-19. Clones were sequenced by immunoSEQ multiplex PCR, and TCRdb holds only the in-frame ones, with some missing. This sample has roughly 300,000 clones, with 87% found just once. The material sequenced was PBMCs or T cells enriched from blood (not recorded which). The receptors here all came from a woman aged 25 to 39 who had recovered from COVID-19. CDR3s include the opening cysteine and the closing phenylalanine or tryptophan. The D gene is left open where the match is weak. Not every row has a clone size; where given, it reads once, few, many or a size class.

abundance: NA; v_gene: TRBV4-3; j_gene: TRBJ2-3; d_gene: TRBD2; CDR3aa: CASSQDPPGGYRTDTQYF; CDR3nt: TGCGCCAGCAGCCAAGATCCGCCGGGGGGGTATAGAACAGATACGCAGTATTTT
abundance: few; v_gene: TRBV28; j_gene: TRBJ1-2; d_gene: NA; CDR3aa: CASSSTTGIYGYTF; CDR3nt: TGTGCCAGCAGTTCAACAACAGGAATCTATGGCTACACCTTC
abundance: NA; v_gene: TRBV3-1/TRBV3-2; j_gene: TRBJ1-2; d_gene: TRBD1; CDR3aa: CASSQNRDRRYGYTF; CDR3nt: TGTGCCAGCAGCCAGAATAGGGACAGAAGATATGGCTACACCTTC
abundance: NA; v_gene: TRBV28; j_gene: TRBJ1-5; d_gene: NA; CDR3aa: CASRQTGQPYSNQPQHF; CDR3nt: TGTGCCAGCAGACAAACCGGACAGCCTTATAGCAATCAGCCCCAGCATTTT
abundance: NA; v_gene: TRBV4-1; j_gene: TRBJ1-1; d_gene: NA; CDR3aa: CASSQGPLRSIRGVNTEAFF; CDR3nt: TGCGCCAGCAGCCAAGGCCCCCTCAGGTCCATCCGGGGGGTGAACACTGAAGCTTTCTTT
abundance: NA; v_gene: TRBV10-3; j_gene: TRBJ2-1; d_gene: TRBD2; CDR3aa: CAISLAGKVGEQFF; CDR3nt: TGTGCCATCAGCCTAGCGGGGAAGGTTGGTGAGCAGTTCTTC
abundance: once; v_gene: TRBV2; j_gene: TRBJ2-5; d_gene: NA; CDR3aa: CASQRQGLTETQYF; CDR3nt: TGTGCCAGCCAACGGCAGGGTCTGACAGAGACCCAGTACTTC
abundance: NA; v_gene: TRBV15; j_gene: TRBJ1-2; d_gene: NA; CDR3aa: CATSREGIQGGNYGYTF; CDR3nt: TGTGCCACCAGCAGAGAGGGGATACAGGGTGGGAACTATGGCTACACCTTC
abundance: NA; v_gene: TRBV9; j_gene: TRBJ2-7; d_gene: NA; CDR3aa: CASTPGGTTRSYEQYF; CDR3nt: TGTGCCAGCACCCCCGGGGGGACAACTCGTTCCTACGAGCAGTACTTC
abundance: NA; v_gene: TRBV7-9; j_gene: TRBJ2-7; d_gene: TRBD1; CDR3aa: CASSPTGYEQYF; CDR3nt: TGTGCCAGCAGCCCGACAGGGTACGAGCAGTACTTC
abundance: once; v_gene: TRBV5-1; j_gene: TRBJ2-5; d_gene: NA; CDR3aa: CASSLQGIQEAQYF; CDR3nt: TGCGCCAGCAGCCTACAGGGTATTCAAGAGGCCCAGTACTTC
abundance: NA; v_gene: TRBV7-2; j_gene: TRBJ1-5; d_gene: TRBD1; CDR3aa: CASSPQGASDQPQHF; CDR3nt: TGTGCCAGCAGCCCGCAGGGGGCGAGCGATCAGCCCCAGCATTTT
abundance: NA; v_gene: TRBV30; j_gene: TRBJ1-3; d_gene: TRBD1; CDR3aa: CAWSRDRGGGNTIYF; CDR3nt: TGTGCCTGGAGTAGGGACAGGGGGGGAGGAAACACCATATATTTT
abundance: NA; v_gene: TRBV19; j_gene: TRBJ1-3; d_gene: NA; CDR3aa: CASHRGGAGNTIYF; CDR3nt: TGTGCCAGTCACCGGGGGGGGGCTGGAAACACCATATATTTT
abundance: once; v_gene: TRBV3-1/TRBV3-2; j_gene: TRBJ1-6; d_gene: NA; CDR3aa: CASSQAPTFYSPLHF; CDR3nt: TGTGCCAGCAGCCAAGCCCCTACGTTCTATTCACCCCTCCACTTT
abundance: many; v_gene: TRBV19; j_gene: TRBJ1-5; d_gene: TRBD1; CDR3aa: CASMAGGLLSNQPQHF; CDR3nt: TGTGCCAGTATGGCAGGGGGACTCCTGAGCAATCAGCCCCAGCATTTT
abundance: NA; v_gene: TRBV6-6; j_gene: TRBJ1-2; d_gene: NA; CDR3aa: CASSPGARQPYGYTF; CDR3nt: TGTGCCAGCAGTCCAGGGGCGCGACAGCCCTATGGCTACACCTTC
abundance: NA; v_gene: TRBV5-1; j_gene: TRBJ2-3; d_gene: NA; CDR3aa: CASSLGRGYTDTQYF; CDR3nt: TGCGCCAGCAGCTTGGGTCGGGGATACACAGATACGCAGTATTTT
abundance: NA; v_gene: TRBV19; j_gene: TRBJ2-1; d_gene: TRBD1; CDR3aa: CASSVTGATYNEQFF; CDR3nt: TGTGCCAGTAGTGTAACAGGGGCGACCTACAATGAGCAGTTCTTC
abundance: few; v_gene: TRBV3-1/TRBV3-2; j_gene: TRBJ2-7; d_gene: NA; CDR3aa: CASSQGYGGGYEQYF; CDR3nt: TGTGCCAGCAGCCAAGGGTACGGGGGTGGCTACGAGCAGTACTTC
abundance: NA; v_gene: TRBV5-1; j_gene: TRBJ1-1; d_gene: NA; CDR3aa: CASSLRTKNTEAFF; CDR3nt: TGCGCCAGCAGCTTGCGGACTAAGAACACTGAAGCTTTCTTT
abundance: NA; v_gene: TRBV12-3/TRBV12-4; j_gene: TRBJ2-5; d_gene: NA; CDR3aa: CASSNTDSSRYF; CDR3nt: TGTGCCAGCAGTAACACCGACAGCTCTAGGTACTTC
abundance: NA; v_gene: TRBV5-1; j_gene: TRBJ1-1; d_gene: NA; CDR3aa: CASKTDRNTEAFF; CDR3nt: TGCGCCAGTAAAACTGACAGGAACACTGAAGCTTTCTTT
abundance: few; v_gene: TRBV7-2; j_gene: TRBJ2-7; d_gene: NA; CDR3aa: CASSLGRDYEQYF; CDR3nt: TGTGCCAGCAGCTTAGGAAGAGACTACGAGCAGTACTTC
abundance: NA; v_gene: TRBV19; j_gene: TRBJ1-3; d_gene: TRBD1; CDR3aa: CASSIDDRVGNTIYF; CDR3nt: TGTGCCAGTAGTATTGACGACAGGGTTGGAAACACCATATATTTT
abundance: NA; v_gene: TRBV27; j_gene: TRBJ1-5; d_gene: NA; CDR3aa: CASSLYRNQPQHF; CDR3nt: TGTGCCAGCAGTTTATATCGGAATCAGCCCCAGCATTTT
abundance: NA; v_gene: TRBV19; j_gene: TRBJ2-7; d_gene: NA; CDR3aa: CASSPTQGSEQYF; CDR3nt: TGTGCCAGTAGCCCAACACAGGGAAGCGAGCAGTACTTC
abundance: NA; v_gene: TRBV28; j_gene: TRBJ1-5; d_gene: NA; CDR3aa: CASSLLGNQPQHF; CDR3nt: TGTGCCAGCAGTTTGTTAGGCAATCAGCCCCAGCATTTT
abundance: NA; v_gene: TRBV5-4; j_gene: TRBJ2-5; d_gene: NA; CDR3aa: CASTRSGSSQETQYF; CDR3nt: TGTGCCAGCACCCGCAGCGGCTCCAGCCAAGAGACCCAGTACTTC
abundance: NA; v_gene: TRBV19; j_gene: TRBJ2-2; d_gene: NA; CDR3aa: CASSGQNTGELFF; CDR3nt: TGTGCCAGTAGTGGGCAGAACACCGGGGAGCTGTTTTTT
abundance: few; v_gene: TRBV2; j_gene: TRBJ1-2; d_gene: TRBD1; CDR3aa: CASRFGTGYGYTF; CDR3nt: TGTGCCAGCAGGTTTGGGACAGGGTATGGCTACACCTTC
abundance: NA; v_gene: TRBV6-1; j_gene: TRBJ1-5; d_gene: NA; CDR3aa: CASSASRQARVQPQHF; CDR3nt: TGTGCCAGCAGTGCCTCCCGACAGGCCCGGGTTCAGCCCCAGCATTTT
abundance: NA; v_gene: TRBV27; j_gene: TRBJ2-1; d_gene: TRBD1; CDR3aa: CASSIGQVTGPFYNEQFF; CDR3nt: TGTGCCAGCAGTATCGGACAGGTAACCGGCCCCTTCTACAATGAGCAGTTCTTC
abundance: NA; v_gene: TRBV7-9; j_gene: TRBJ2-7; d_gene: NA; CDR3aa: CASSRGGDIYEQYF; CDR3nt: TGTGCCAGCAGCCGAGGGGGGGACATCTACGAGCAGTACTTC
abundance: NA; v_gene: TRBV28; j_gene: TRBJ1-1; d_gene: NA; CDR3aa: CASSFPMNTEAFF; CDR3nt: TGTGCCAGCAGTTTCCCCATGAACACTGAAGCTTTCTTT
abundance: NA; v_gene: TRBV6-5; j_gene: TRBJ2-7; d_gene: NA; CDR3aa: CASSINREGGYEQYF; CDR3nt: TGTGCCAGCAGTATCAACAGGGAGGGGGGATACGAGCAGTACTTC
abundance: NA; v_gene: TRBV5-6; j_gene: TRBJ1-2; d_gene: TRBD1; CDR3aa: CASSFGDRRNYGYTF; CDR3nt: TGTGCCAGCAGCTTCGGGGACAGGAGAAACTATGGCTACACCTTC
abundance: NA; v_gene: TRBV2; j_gene: TRBJ2-5; d_gene: TRBD1; CDR3aa: CASKIQGGQETQYF; CDR3nt: TGTGCCAGCAAAATACAGGGGGGCCAAGAGACCCAGTACTTC
abundance: once; v_gene: TRBV6-1; j_gene: TRBJ1-6; d_gene: NA; CDR3aa: CASSEGQGMNSPLHF; CDR3nt: TGTGCCAGCAGTGAAGGGCAGGGGATGAATTCACCCCTCCACTTT